This entry lists 12 T cell receptor beta chains sequenced from one sample in a study of blood T cell repertoires in COVID-19. Clones were sequenced by immunoSEQ multiplex PCR, and TCRdb holds only the in-frame ones, with some missing. The sample has fewer than 30,000 clones, roughly 80% seen once. Source material: peripheral blood. The origin of the receptors is a woman aged 55-70 years with acute or convalescent COVID-19.

V and J are TRBV9 and TRBJ2-2; 7 bases map to TRBD2. Unmatched junction bases numbered 4, after V lost 2 bases and J lost 0 bases. Germline values: CDR1 SGDLS, CDR2 YYNGEE. The CDR3 spans 16 residues. The CDR3, as DNA: TGTGCCAGCAGCGTGAGCGGGACGGCGAACACCGGGGAGCTGTTTTTT. Its translation: CASSVSGTANTGELFF.

The CDR3 DNA sequence: TGTGCCAGCAGCCACTGGTGGGGCGGGGACCCCTACAATGAGCAGTTCTTC. This gives the protein CASSHWWGGDPYNEQFF. V usage is TRBV4-2 and J usage is TRBJ2-1; D is possibly TRBD2 (6 bases). The CDR3 is 17 amino acids. Germline loops: CDR1 LGHNA, CDR2 YNFKEQ. Between the trimmed V and J ends, which lost 3 bases and 2 bases, there was a span of 17 bases.

The chain carries TRBV4-2 and TRBJ1-4; no clear D gene. CDR3 size: 14 residues. Trimming pared 1 base from V and 3 bases from J, leaving 6 bases between. The germline CDR1 and CDR2 sequences are LGHNA and YNFKEQ. Written as DNA, the CDR3 is TGTGCCAGCAGCCAAGGGCAGTCTAATGAAAAACTGTTTTTT. This translates into CASSQGQSNEKLFF.

V gene TRBV6-5 combines with J gene TRBJ2-7; 10 nucleotides match TRBD1. CDR1 and CDR2 from the germline V gene are MNHEY and SVGAGI. Trimming removed 11 bases from V and 6 bases from J; junction bases left unmatched: 10. This CDR3 has 13 residues. CDR3 sequence: CAASGQGSLEQYF. The CDR3, as DNA: TGTGCCGCCTCGGGACAGGGGTCCCTCGAGCAGTACTTC.

This clone ranks as medium-sized. The V call is TRBV5-6, the J call TRBJ1-2; unclear D gene. This CDR3 contains 13 residues. The V end lost 6 bases, the J end lost 3 bases, and 12 bases lay between the germline ends. CDR1 and CDR2 (germline): SGHDT, YYEEEE. The CDR3 is CASNSGWYYGYTF. CDR3 coding DNA: TGTGCCAGCAACTCGGGGTGGTACTATGGCTACACCTTC.

The chain recombines TRBV10-2 with TRBJ2-2; D is uncertain. The CDR3 is 15 amino acids. Between the trimmed V and J ends, which lost 8 bases and 5 bases, there was a span of 18 bases. From germline, CDR1 is WSHSY and CDR2 SAAADI. CDR3 DNA sequence: TGCGCCAGCCTACCGGGTCCAACCGTTACCGGGGAGCTGTTTTTT. Its protein is CASLPGPTVTGELFF.

The chain combines TRBV7-9 with TRBJ2-1; 7 nucleotides align to TRBD2. V dropped 5 bases and J dropped 0; count of bases not matched to a gene: 7. From germline, CDR1 is SEHNR and CDR2 FQNEAQ (reference sequence). The length of the CDR3 is 16 residues. The CDR3 bases are TGTGCCAGCAGCCCCAGAGCGGGGAGCTCCTACAATGAGCAGTTCTTC. It encodes CASSPRAGSSYNEQFF.

The chain joins TRBV6-5 to TRBJ1-1; D possibly corresponds to TRBD1 (6 bases). Germline V lookup: CDR1 MNHEY, CDR2 SVGAGI. V lost 6 bases, J lost 1 base, and 12 bases lay in between. The CDR3 runs 14 residues. This CDR3 reads CASRKTGTNTEAFF. The CDR3 DNA reads as TGTGCCAGCAGGAAAACAGGGACGAACACTGAAGCTTTCTTT.

The CDR3 bases are TGTGCCAGCAGTGAAATTAGGCAGGAGGGGTTCTTC. The encoded protein is CASSEIRQEGFF. V usage is TRBV2 and J usage is TRBJ2-1, with D possibly matching TRBD2 (6 bases). Trimming removed 2 bases at V and 15 bases at J, with 14 bases between. CDR1 and CDR2 from the germline V gene are SNHLY and FYNNEI. The CDR3 totals 12 residues.

J is TRBJ1-2 and V is TRBV7-8, with 7 bases that match TRBD1. Trimming removed 0 bases from V and 7 bases from J; junction bases left unmatched: 8. Per the germline V gene, CDR1 is SGHVS and CDR2 is FQNEAQ. This CDR3 is built from 15 residues. The CDR3 DNA reads TGTGCCAGCAGCTTAGCGTACAGGGGTGTGGGTGGCTACACCTTC. Residues: CASSLAYRGVGGYTF. Combining the CDR3 with reference TRBV7-8 and TRBJ1-2 gives the whole variable domain GAGVSQSPRYKVAKRGQDVALRCDPISGHVSLFWYQQALGQGPEFLTYFQNEAQLDKSGLPSDRFFAERPEGSVSTLKIQRTQQEDSAVYLCASSLAYRGVGGYTFGSGTRLTVV.

This clone turned up a few times. The V gene is TRBV9, the J gene TRBJ2-5; 9 nucleotides line up with TRBD2. J was trimmed by 5 bases and V by 5 bases; bases with no gene match: 10. This CDR3 has 15 amino acids. Germline CDR1 reads SGDLS; CDR2 reads YYNGEE. The CDR3 DNA follows: TGTGCCAGCAGTCGCGGGGGGGAGGCTTGGGAGACCCAGTACTTC. Translation gives CASSRGGEAWETQYF.

The chain carries TRBV19 and TRBJ1-2, with a tentative D call TRBD1 (6 bases). Germline lookup yields CDR1 LNHDA and CDR2 SQIVND (reference sequence). This CDR3 has 13 amino acids. Trimming left V 5 bases short and J 8 bases short, with 15 bases between. CDR3 sequence reads: CASSPGQLRGYTF. CDR3 coding DNA: TGTGCCAGTAGTCCGGGACAACTCAGGGGCTACACCTTC.